This T cell receptor beta chain is drawn from a study of T cells in localized non-small cell lung cancer. TCRdb keeps only in-frame clones here, not all; method: immunoSEQ multiplex PCR. The data show some 16,000 clones, around 88% seen once. Looked up from germline, CDR1 is KGHSH and CDR2 is LQKENI. The CDR3 is 13 residues long. V lost 5 bases to trimming and J lost 2 bases, with 9 bases between them. This TCR was recovered from a male donor older than 55 with stage II squamous cell lung carcinoma. This sample comprised peripheral blood, obtained before any cancer treatment. This chain links TRBV18 with TRBJ2-5; D gene unclear. The DNA of the CDR3 is TGTGCCAGCTCAGCAGCAATACAAGAGACCCAGTACTTC. It specifies CASSAAIQETQYF.